The next 30 T cell receptor beta chains were all read from a single sample in a study of T cells in Graves' hyperthyroidism and ophthalmopathy. Amplified TCR beta CDR3 regions derived from RNA transcripts. During a first-round RT-PCR of the TCR CDR3, the HTBI primer set was used. One entry per CDR3 protein results from TCRdb running MiXCR on the multiplex PCR reads. This sample has 110,000 to 150,000 distinct CDR3 sequences, with around 20% found just once. The sequenced sample consisted of blood. The receptors here all came from a woman between 50 and 59 years old with Graves' hyperthyroidism that later progressed to Graves' ophthalmopathy.

The chain joins TRBV28 to TRBJ1-1; weak D call: TRBD1 (6 bases). Germline loops: CDR1 MDHEN, CDR2 SYDVKM. Trimming cost V 6 bases and J 3 bases, with 17 bases left between them. The CDR3 contains 15 residues. The CDR3 bases are TGTGCCAGCAGCCACCTCGGACAGAGGGACACTGAAGCTTTCTTT. This gives the protein CASSHLGQRDTEAFF. The variable domain in full, with the rest retrieved from reference TRBV28 and TRBJ1-1, is DVKVTQSSRYLVKRTGEKVFLECVQDMDHENMFWYRQDPGLGLRLIYFSYDVKMKEKGDIPEGYSVSREKKERFSLILESASTNQTSMYLCASSHLGQRDTEAFFGQGTRLTVV.

This clonotype was seen repeatedly, ten times or more. The chain employs TRBV18 and TRBJ1-1, with D unresolved. The CDR3 is 13 residues long. V was shortened by 3 bases and J by 4 bases, with 9 bases between the two germline ends. CDR1 KGHSH and CDR2 LQKENI come from the germline V gene. CDR3 protein: CASSPRFGTEAFF. The CDR3 DNA sequence: TGTGCCAGCTCACCGCGGTTCGGCACTGAAGCTTTCTTT.

This clonotype appeared many times. This rearrangement joins TRBV20-1 to TRBJ1-5, with no clear D. The germline V and J ends were trimmed by 4 bases and 1 base, with 14 bases remaining between them. Per the germline V gene, CDR1 is DFQATT and CDR2 is SNEGSKA (reference sequence). The CDR3 has 15 residues. CDR3 coding DNA: TGCAGTGCTACTCTCGAGGAGACAAGCAATCAGCCCCAGCATTTT. Protein sequence: CSATLEETSNQPQHF.

This clonotype has a count of ten or more. The V call is TRBV2, the J call TRBJ2-4; D perhaps matches TRBD2 (6 bases). CDR3 length equals 16 residues. Looked up from germline, CDR1 is SNHLY and CDR2 is FYNNEI. Trimming took 5 bases from V and 1 from J, leaving 15 bases between them. For the CDR3, the DNA is TGTGCCAGCAGTACGGAACTTGCGGGGGCCAAAAACATTCAGTACTTC. Protein: CASSTELAGAKNIQYF.

At least ten counts were recorded for this clonotype. The rearrangement joins TRBV11-1 to TRBJ2-7, with D possibly TRBD1 on 5 matching bases. This CDR3 spans 15 amino acids. The ends were cut back, 4 bases at V and 2 bases at J, with 15 bases in the middle. Germline V CDR1 and CDR2: SGHAT, FQDESV (reference sequence). The CDR3 sequence: CASSWARVGPYEQYF. The CDR3, as DNA: TGTGCCAGCAGCTGGGCCAGGGTCGGCCCCTACGAGCAGTACTTC. The complete variable domain, with remaining parts taken from reference TRBV11-1 and TRBJ2-7, reads EAEVAQSPRYKITEKSQAVAFWCDPISGHATLYWYRQILGQGPELLVQFQDESVVDDSQLPKDRFSAERLKGVDSTLKIQPAELGDSAMYLCASSWARVGPYEQYFGPGTRLTVT.

This clonotype appeared many times. The gene calls are TRBV3-1 and TRBJ2-7; 8 nucleotides agree with TRBD2. The germline gives CDR1 LGHDT, CDR2 YNNKEL (reference sequence). The CDR3 runs to 15 residues. The V segment lost 1 base and the J segment 6 bases; nucleotides outside the gene matches: 8. CDR3 sequence (DNA): TGTGCCAGCAGCCAAGTACTAGCGGTTCGGGGCGAGCAGTACTTC. Its translation: CASSQVLAVRGEQYF.

This clonotype was seen many times. The V call is TRBV24-1, the J call TRBJ2-1; D perhaps matches TRBD2 (6 bases). The V gene's germline CDR1 is KGHDR and CDR2 SFDVKD. The length of the CDR3 is 16 residues. Trimming took off 3 bases at V and 6 bases at J, with 17 bases between the two ends. The CDR3 loop is CATSDAGTHFGNEQFF. The CDR3, as DNA: TGTGCCACCAGTGATGCCGGGACTCACTTTGGCAATGAGCAGTTCTTC.

Note on this clonotype: One base away lies a much larger clone, so this may be a sequencing read error. The chain uses TRBV20-1 and TRBJ2-5; 7 nucleotides agree with TRBD2. The CDR3 has 14 amino acids. Germline V CDR1 and CDR2: DFQATT, SNEGSKA (reference sequence). V shed 7 bases, J shed 7 bases, and the junction held 15 bases outside the gene matches. CDR3 coding DNA: TGCAGTGTTCCTTCCGCACTAGCGAAGGCGACCCAGTACTTC. It translates to CSVPSALAKATQYF.

The genes are TRBV5-6 and TRBJ2-7, with 7 nucleotides matching TRBD1. Germline CDR1 is SGHDT and CDR2 is YYEEEE. The CDR3 runs to 15 residues. V gave up 2 bases and J gave up 2 bases; unmatched junction bases: 7. CDR3: CASSFIQGFPYEQYF. In nucleotides, the CDR3 is TGTGCCAGCAGCTTTATACAGGGGTTCCCCTACGAGCAGTACTTC.

This clonotype was counted only a few times. V gene TRBV5-4 combines with J gene TRBJ2-3; 8 nucleotides line up with TRBD2. Germline values: CDR1 SGHNT, CDR2 YYREEE (reference sequence). CDR3 length equals 15 residues. The V segment lost 3 bases and the J segment 3 bases; nucleotides outside the gene matches: 6. The CDR3 loop reads CASSYGVAGTDTQYF. CDR3 DNA sequence: TGTGCCAGCAGCTATGGAGTAGCGGGGACAGATACGCAGTATTTT.

This clonotype was seen a handful of times. The CDR3 coding sequence is TGTGCCAGCAGTGGGCGGGGAGCGCGTCAGCCCCAGCATTTT. This translates into CASSGRGARQPQHF. The genes are TRBV6-1 and TRBJ1-5, with D hard to call. The CDR3 sequence is 14 residues long. Per germline, CDR1 MNHNS and CDR2 SASEGT. Trimming shortened V by 4 bases and J by 6 bases, and 13 bases separated the two germline ends.

The V gene is TRBV18, the J gene TRBJ2-6; TRBD1 matches at 9 bases. The ends lost 6 bases at V and 2 bases at J; junction bases unmatched: 8. The CDR3 extends over 17 amino acids. Germline V gene lookup returns CDR1 KGHSH and CDR2 LQKENI. CDR3 coding DNA: TGTGCCAGCTCCTTGGACAGGGGAGGAACTGGGGCCAACGTCCTGACTTTC. This sequence encodes CASSLDRGGTGANVLTF.

Details on this clonotype: The junction shows a germline mismatch at one end, possibly a read error. V and J are TRBV28 and TRBJ1-6; no clear D. There are 13 residues in the CDR3. Germline V gene data show CDR1 as MDHEN and CDR2 as SYDVKM. The CDR3 DNA reads TGTGTCAGCAGAGGTCCCTATAATTCACCCCTCCACTTT. Translation gives CVSRGPYNSPLHF. Full variable domain (rest looked up from reference TRBV28 and TRBJ1-6): DVKVTQSSRYLVKRTGEKVFLECVQDMDHENMFWYRQDPGLGLRLIYFSYDVKMKEKGDIPEGYSVSREKKERFSLILESASTNQTSMYLCVSRGPYNSPLHFGNGTRLTVT.

V gene TRBV11-2 combines with J gene TRBJ2-1; TRBD1 agrees at 9 bases. V lost 6 bases, J lost 5 bases, and 5 bases stayed unmatched. The CDR3 is 14 residues long. The germline CDR1 and CDR2 sequences are SGHAT and FQNNGV. The CDR3 DNA follows: TGTGCCAGCAGTGTCGACAGGGGGAACAATGAGCAGTTCTTC. Translating it yields CASSVDRGNNEQFF.

This clonotype was picked up many times. V gene TRBV6-1 combines with J gene TRBJ1-4, with D tentatively TRBD1 (5 bases). CDR3 size: 13 residues. V was pared by 7 bases and J by 7 bases, with 13 bases between. In germline, CDR1 is MNHNS, CDR2 SASEGT. The CDR3 loop is CASNRGLAEKLFF. CDR3 in DNA: TGTGCCAGCAACCGGGGACTTGCTGAAAAACTGTTTTTT.

The chain employs TRBV30 and TRBJ1-6; 8 bases are shared with TRBD1. This CDR3 spans 13 amino acids. Trimming took 5 bases from V and 8 from J; bases not matched to a gene: 5. Germline V gene lookup returns CDR1 GTSNPN and CDR2 SVGIG (reference sequence). The CDR3 protein is CAWDGTGDSPLHF. CDR3 nucleotides: TGTGCCTGGGATGGGACAGGCGATTCACCCCTCCACTTT.

A few counts support this clonotype. The chain joins TRBV28 to TRBJ1-4; D is unclear. The CDR3 runs to 15 residues. Per the germline V gene, CDR1 is MDHEN and CDR2 is SYDVKM. Deletions cut 5 bases from V and 3 bases from J, with 13 bases between. The CDR3 region is CASSPDPYPNEKLFF. Written as DNA, the CDR3 is TGTGCCAGCAGTCCCGACCCCTATCCTAATGAAAAACTGTTTTTT.

This clonotype was counted at least ten times. The genes are TRBV2 and TRBJ2-7, with D tentatively TRBD1 or TRBD2 (6 bases each). Trimming shortened V by 7 bases and J by 5 bases, and 21 bases separated the two germline ends. Germline CDR1 reads SNHLY; CDR2 reads FYNNEI. This CDR3 has 15 amino acids. The CDR3 reads CASTVGGQFNHEQYF. As DNA, the CDR3 is TGTGCCAGCACCGTGGGGGGACAATTCAACCACGAGCAGTACTTC.

The V and J genes are TRBV30 and TRBJ2-5; 12 bases line up with TRBD2. Unmatched junction bases numbered 4, after V lost 1 base and J lost 4 bases. This CDR3 has 15 amino acids. Germline V gene sequence: CDR1 GTSNPN, CDR2 SVGIG (reference sequence). For the CDR3, the DNA is TGTGCCTGGAGTGGTTCTAGCGGGAGGGGAGAGACCCAGTACTTC. Translated, it gives CAWSGSSGRGETQYF.

This clonotype showed up many times. This chain links TRBV6-2 or TRBV6-3 with TRBJ2-5, with 8 bases matching TRBD2. Trimming removed 10 bases from V and 12 bases from J; junction bases left unmatched: 16. Germline V gives CDR1 MNHEY, CDR2 SVGEGT. This CDR3 has 13 amino acids. DNA of the CDR3: TGTGCCACCAGGACGGGACTAGTGATCGGAAAGTACTTC. Its protein is CATRTGLVIGKYF.

This clonotype showed up many times. This chain connects TRBV28 to TRBJ2-7, with D possibly matching TRBD2 (5 bases). The CDR3 spans 15 residues. Germline V lookup: CDR1 MDHEN, CDR2 SYDVKM. Deletions cut 3 bases from V and 4 bases from J, with 16 bases between. The CDR3 region is CASSLTIGTIYEQYF. CDR3 DNA sequence: TGTGCCAGCAGTTTGACTATCGGAACTATTTACGAGCAGTACTTC. Full variable domain (rest looked up from reference TRBV28 and TRBJ2-7): DVKVTQSSRYLVKRTGEKVFLECVQDMDHENMFWYRQDPGLGLRLIYFSYDVKMKEKGDIPEGYSVSREKKERFSLILESASTNQTSMYLCASSLTIGTIYEQYFGPGTRLTVT.

There are many counts of this clonotype. This chain joins TRBV20-1 and TRBJ2-2; maybe TRBD2 (6 bases). Germline CDR1 DFQATT, CDR2 SNEGSKA (reference sequence). With 6 bases removed from V and 0 bases from J, the gap between germline ends came to 23 bases. The CDR3 is made up of 18 amino acids. CDR3 loop: CSANMPGRGFANTGELFF. The CDR3 DNA reads TGCAGTGCCAACATGCCGGGACGGGGGTTCGCGAACACCGGGGAGCTGTTTTTT.

This clonotype has at least ten counts. The V call is TRBV6-1, the J call TRBJ1-5, with D possibly TRBD1 on 5 matching bases. The V end was cut by 1 base, the J end by 2 bases, with 9 bases between. There are 15 residues in the CDR3. The germline CDR1 and CDR2 sequences are MNHNS and SASEGT. The CDR3 nucleotides are TGTGCCAGCAGTGAAGTCGGGGCTGGCAATCAGCCCCAGCATTTT. Its translation is CASSEVGAGNQPQHF.

The chain links TRBV9 to TRBJ2-2; a possible D gene is TRBD1 (6 bases). V shed 0 bases and J shed 3 bases, with 12 bases lying between them. The CDR3 loop spans 16 amino acids. Germline V lookup: CDR1 SGDLS, CDR2 YYNGEE. This CDR3 reads CASSVAHRQDTGELFF. The CDR3 DNA reads TGTGCCAGCAGCGTAGCCCACCGACAGGACACCGGGGAGCTGTTTTTT.

In its sample, this clonotype was seen many times. This chain joins TRBV11-3 and TRBJ1-3; D is ambiguous. Looked up from germline, CDR1 is SGHNT and CDR2 is YENEEA. The CDR3 contains 13 residues. V lost 6 bases to trimming and J lost 1 base, with 7 bases between them. CDR3 region: CASSTGSGNTIYF. The CDR3 bases are TGTGCCAGCAGTACGGGTTCTGGAAACACCATATATTTT.

This clonotype was recorded many times. This chain uses TRBV6-1 with TRBJ1-5, with unresolved D. Trimming shortened V by 2 bases and J by 7 bases, and 18 bases separated the two germline ends. Germline V CDR1 and CDR2: MNHNS, SASEGT. The CDR3 spans 16 residues. Here the CDR3 reads CASSEMRAGPSQPQHF. CDR3 DNA sequence: TGTGCCAGCAGTGAAATGCGGGCAGGACCTTCACAGCCCCAGCATTTT.

This clonotype was counted a single time. This chain uses TRBV12-3 or TRBV12-4 with TRBJ2-7; D is possibly TRBD1 (5 bases). The CDR3 is made up of 14 amino acids. Trimming cost V 3 bases and J 1 base, with 10 bases left between them. CDR3 amino acids: CASSLAGQSYEQYF. DNA for the CDR3: TGTGCCAGCAGTTTGGCCGGACAATCCTACGAGCAGTACTTC.

The rearrangement joins TRBV19 to TRBJ1-2; D uncertain. Trimming stripped 4 bases from V and 2 bases from J, with 11 bases between. Germline loops: CDR1 LNHDA, CDR2 SQIVND (reference sequence). This CDR3 is 14 amino acids long. The CDR3 DNA reads as TGTGCCAGTAGTAGGCTCGACGTCAACTATGGCTACACCTTC. Translation gives CASSRLDVNYGYTF.

The genes are TRBV3-1 and TRBJ2-2; perhaps TRBD1 as D (5 bases). Trimming removed 4 bases at V and 6 bases at J, with 12 bases between. Germline V gene lookup returns CDR1 LGHDT and CDR2 YNNKEL (reference sequence). CDR3 length equals 14 residues. CDR3: CASSLNPGSGELFF. In nucleotides, the CDR3 is TGTGCCAGCAGCCTTAACCCAGGGTCCGGGGAGCTGTTTTTT.

In the case of this clonotype: This sequence may be a read error, since a much larger clone differs from it by one base. The rearrangement uses TRBV5-1 and TRBJ1-6; TRBD1 is a possible D gene (6 bases). V was pared by 4 bases and J by 7 bases, with 15 bases between. Germline loops: CDR1 SGHRS, CDR2 YFSETQ. CDR3 length: 15 residues. CDR3 DNA: TGCGCCAGCAGCCACAGGGACATCTCAAATTCACCCCTCCACTTT. Encoded protein: CASSHRDISNSPLHF.